Listed below are T cell receptor beta chains from one sample, sequenced in a study of blood T cell repertoires in COVID-19. The method was immunoSEQ multiplex PCR; TCRdb's version includes in-frame clones alone and lacks a portion of them. The sample holds some 160,000 clones, approximately 83% seen once. The material sequenced was peripheral blood. The receptors derive from a human donor in a cohort sampled during active COVID-19. CDR3s include the opening cysteine and the closing phenylalanine or tryptophan. D genes are given only for firm matches. Only some rows state a clone size, as once, few, many or a class for expanded clones.

clone size	V gene	D gene	J gene	CDR3 protein	CDR3 DNA
NA	TRBV5-1	NA	TRBJ2-3	CASSLGDSTDTQYF	TGCGCCAGCAGCTTGGGGGACTCCACAGATACGCAGTATTTT
NA	TRBV5-8	NA	TRBJ2-2	CASSLGGHNTGELFF	TGTGCCAGCAGCTTGGGGGGGCACAACACCGGGGAGCTGTTTTTT
NA	TRBV7-6	TRBD2	TRBJ2-1	CASSLGTRLADYNEQFF	TGTGCCAGCAGCTTAGGTACTAGACTAGCGGATTACAATGAGCAGTTCTTC
NA	TRBV6-6	TRBD1	TRBJ1-1	CASSYSGQSREAFF	TGTGCCAGCAGTTACTCGGGACAGAGCCGAGAAGCTTTCTTT
NA	TRBV7-6	TRBD2	TRBJ2-7	CASSLGLELYEQYF	TGTGCCAGCAGCCTGGGACTAGAACTTTACGAGCAGTACTTC
NA	TRBV4-1	NA	TRBJ2-4	CASSQGALGAKNIQYF	TGCGCCAGCAGCCAAGGGGCGCTGGGAGCCAAAAACATTCAGTACTTC
NA	TRBV6-2/TRBV6-3	TRBD1	TRBJ1-5	CASSGQGSGQPQHF	TGTGCCAGCAGCGGACAGGGGTCGGGTCAGCCCCAGCATTTT
few	TRBV7-6	NA	TRBJ1-1	CASSANPTGLLNTEAFF	TGTGCCAGCAGCGCCAATCCTACAGGGCTATTGAACACTGAAGCTTTCTTT
NA	TRBV7-9	NA	TRBJ2-5	CASRPDSSGTQYF	TGTGCCAGCAGACCCGACAGTAGTGGGACCCAGTACTTC
NA	TRBV20-1	NA	TRBJ2-7	CSAVNSYEQYF	TGCAGTGCTGTCAATTCCTACGAGCAGTACTTC
NA	TRBV2	TRBD2	TRBJ2-7	CASVSGGANYEQYF	TGTGCCAGCGTGAGCGGGGGGGCTAACTACGAGCAGTACTTC
NA	TRBV27	NA	TRBJ1-4	CASRPRGGKGEKLFF	TGTGCCAGCAGGCCAAGGGGAGGGAAAGGGGAAAAACTGTTTTTT
NA	TRBV11-2	NA	TRBJ1-2	CASRPREWAGPSEGYTF	TGTGCCAGCAGGCCGAGGGAATGGGCTGGGCCCAGCGAGGGCTACACCTTC
NA	TRBV24-1	NA	TRBJ1-6	CATSDSQGVGSPLHF	TGTGCCACCAGTGATTCACAGGGCGTCGGTTCACCCCTCCACTTT
NA	TRBV11-3	NA	TRBJ2-3	CASSSSTDTQYF	TGTGCCAGCAGCTCTAGCACAGATACGCAGTATTTT
NA	TRBV6-4	TRBD1	TRBJ2-7	CASSAHRDSIPYEQYF	TGTGCCAGCAGTGCCCACCGGGACAGCATCCCCTACGAGCAGTACTTC
NA	TRBV7-8	NA	TRBJ1-1	CASSPAGGGTEAFF	TGTGCCAGCAGCCCTGCGGGGGGTGGCACTGAAGCTTTCTTT
NA	TRBV28	NA	TRBJ1-5	CASYRGNQPQHF	TGTGCCAGCTACAGGGGCAATCAGCCCCAGCATTTT
few	TRBV2	TRBD1	TRBJ1-2	CASSPRQGNYGYTF	TGTGCCAGCAGTCCGCGACAGGGGAACTATGGCTACACCTTC
few	TRBV28	NA	TRBJ1-1	CASSFIERRLKEAFF	TGTGCCAGCAGTTTCATCGAGCGTCGGTTGAAAGAAGCTTTCTTT
NA	TRBV4-1	TRBD1	TRBJ1-6	CASSQGLQGARNSPLHF	TGCGCCAGCAGCCAAGGACTACAGGGGGCGCGGAATTCACCCCTCCACTTT
NA	TRBV7-2	TRBD2	TRBJ2-7	CASSLDGRGRTTTSYEQYF	TGTGCCAGCAGCTTAGACGGGAGGGGCAGGACTACCACCTCCTACGAGCAGTACTTC
NA	TRBV11-2	NA	TRBJ2-1	CASSSPYGGGANNEQFF	TGTGCCAGCAGCTCCCCTTATGGGGGGGGCGCTAACAATGAGCAGTTCTTC
few	TRBV27	TRBD2	TRBJ2-7	CASSPGTSGTDEQYF	TGTGCCAGCAGCCCCGGGACTAGCGGGACCGACGAGCAGTACTTC
NA	TRBV12-3/TRBV12-4	NA	TRBJ2-7	CASSPRTPNEQYF	TGTGCCAGCAGCCCCCGGACACCAAACGAGCAGTACTTC
NA	TRBV5-6	NA	TRBJ1-2	CASSSRTASNYGYTF	TGTGCCAGCAGCTCTAGGACAGCTTCGAACTATGGCTACACCTTC
once	TRBV25-1	TRBD1	TRBJ1-1	CASSGGQGNTEAFF	TGTGCCAGCAGTGGGGGACAGGGAAACACTGAAGCTTTCTTT
NA	TRBV6-5	NA	TRBJ1-1	CASSYGGKRSEAFF	TGTGCCAGCAGTTACGGCGGGAAGCGGAGTGAAGCTTTCTTT
NA	TRBV7-2	TRBD2	TRBJ2-1	CASSFVTGTSSYNEQFF	TGTGCCAGCAGCTTTGTAACTGGGACTAGCTCCTACAATGAGCAGTTCTTC
NA	TRBV3-1/TRBV3-2	TRBD1	TRBJ2-7	CASSHGAGTGQSSYEQYF	TGTGCCAGCAGCCACGGTGCCGGGACAGGTCAGAGCTCCTACGAGCAGTACTTC
few	TRBV24-1	TRBD1	TRBJ1-2	CATKGQGYYGYTF	TGTGCCACCAAGGGACAGGGGTACTATGGCTACACCTTC
NA	TRBV19	NA	TRBJ1-2	CASSIVAGDINGYTF	TGTGCCAGTAGTATTGTGGCAGGGGATATCAATGGCTACACCTTC
NA	TRBV28	NA	TRBJ2-2	CASSLGFLNTGELFF	TGTGCCAGCAGTTTGGGCTTCTTGAACACCGGGGAGCTGTTTTTT
once	TRBV7-2	TRBD2	TRBJ2-7	CASSLQAGGRDEQYF	TGTGCCAGCAGCCTCCAAGCGGGAGGGAGGGACGAGCAGTACTTC
NA	TRBV29-1	TRBD2	TRBJ2-6	CSAIGRVSGANVLTF	TGCAGCGCCATCGGGAGGGTGTCCGGGGCCAACGTCCTGACTTTC
NA	TRBV5-1	TRBD2	TRBJ2-3	CASSGTSGGIMNTQYF	TGCGCCAGCAGCGGGACTAGCGGGGGGATTATGAATACGCAGTATTTT
NA	TRBV6-5	NA	TRBJ1-3	CASSYQGQAVGNTIYF	TGTGCCAGCAGTTACCAGGGGCAGGCGGTTGGAAACACCATATATTTT
NA	TRBV5-5	TRBD1	TRBJ1-1	CASSLAGTVKNTEAFF	TGTGCCAGCAGCTTGGCGGGGACAGTCAAGAACACTGAAGCTTTCTTT
few	TRBV7-2	TRBD2	TRBJ2-1	CASSSRRTSGLSSYNEQFF	TGTGCCAGCAGCTCGCGACGTACTAGCGGCTTAAGCTCCTACAATGAGCAGTTCTTC
NA	TRBV7-9	NA	TRBJ2-3	CASSVGRDTQYF	TGTGCCAGCAGCGTGGGGAGAGATACGCAGTATTTT
NA	TRBV29-1	NA	TRBJ2-1	CSVDYRVYNEQFF	TGCAGCGTTGATTACAGGGTCTACAATGAGCAGTTCTTC
once	TRBV7-2	TRBD1	TRBJ1-5	CASSLGGTGDQPQHF	TGTGCCAGCAGCCTAGGTGGGACAGGGGATCAGCCCCAGCATTTT
NA	TRBV19	TRBD1	TRBJ2-7	CASSDPGQGTYEQYF	TGTGCCAGTAGTGACCCCGGACAGGGAACCTACGAGCAGTACTTC
NA	TRBV9	NA	TRBJ2-7	CASSATQVPYEQYF	TGTGCCAGCAGCGCAACACAGGTCCCCTACGAGCAGTACTTC
NA	TRBV7-9	NA	TRBJ2-1	CASSLAGQGVVGEQFF	TGTGCCAGCAGCTTAGCCGGGCAGGGTGTTGTAGGTGAGCAGTTCTTC
NA	TRBV28	NA	TRBJ1-2	CASRQNNYGYTF	TGTGCCAGCAGGCAGAACAACTATGGCTACACCTTC
NA	TRBV3-1/TRBV3-2	NA	TRBJ1-5	CASSQGGGRQPQHF	TGTGCCAGCAGCCAAGGGGGGGGTCGTCAGCCCCAGCATTTT
few	TRBV4-2	NA	TRBJ1-1	CASSQSSGLNTEAFF	TGTGCCAGCAGCCAATCCTCGGGGTTGAACACTGAAGCTTTCTTT
NA	TRBV5-1	NA	TRBJ2-7	CASSLMGQEYF	TGCGCCAGCAGCTTGATGGGACAAGAGTACTTC
NA	TRBV3-1/TRBV3-2	NA	TRBJ2-2	CASRQGTGELFF	TGTGCCAGCAGACAGGGCACCGGGGAGCTGTTTTTT
NA	TRBV7-9	NA	TRBJ2-7	CASSLRNPLYEQYF	TGTGCCAGCAGCCTTAGAAACCCACTCTACGAGCAGTACTTC
once	TRBV6-5	NA	TRBJ1-5	CASSPHRELNQPQHF	TGTGCCAGCAGTCCCCACAGGGAACTCAATCAGCCCCAGCATTTT
NA	TRBV7-2	NA	TRBJ2-7	CASSLAYGTPYEQYF	TGTGCCAGCAGCTTAGCCTATGGGACACCCTACGAGCAGTACTTC
NA	TRBV14	NA	TRBJ2-2	CASSQRQGKSNTGELFF	TGTGCCAGCAGCCAACGTCAGGGGAAATCCAACACCGGGGAGCTGTTTTTT
NA	TRBV7-9	NA	TRBJ1-3	CASSSGGTGNTIYF	TGTGCCAGCAGCTCGGGGGGGACCGGAAACACCATATATTTT
once	TRBV10-1	NA	TRBJ2-7	CASSESRSPLEQYF	TGCGCCAGCAGTGAGTCGCGCTCCCCCCTCGAGCAGTACTTC
NA	TRBV2	NA	TRBJ2-2	CASSEFGREAGELFF	TGTGCCAGCAGTGAATTCGGCAGGGAGGCCGGGGAGCTGTTTTTT